The T cell receptor (beta chain) described here comes from a study of cytomegalovirus exposure and HLA in healthy donors. General observations from the study: A previous analysis found most TCR beta V segments productive roughly 87% or roughly 30% of the time. It was taken for granted in presence/absence analyses that sequencing depth across donors was roughly uniform.

As regards this clone: Antigen: not known.

Primers for the PCR totalled 60 Vbeta and 13 Jbeta. This table comes from immunoSEQ multiplex PCR, and its TCRdb copy is limited to in-frame clones, with some not included. The sample holds 150,000 to 250,000 clones; 85% are singletons and the top ten take less than 2.5%. The germline CDR1 and CDR2 sequences are SGHVS and FQNEAQ. CDR3 length equals 14 residues. With V trimmed by 6 bases and J by 3 bases, 8 bases remained unmatched. The sample consisted of PBMCs. The chain combines TRBV7-8 with TRBJ2-7; 7 bases are shared with TRBD1. The TCR was taken from a woman between 50 and 59 years old in good health and CMV-seronegative. The CDR3 DNA sequence: TGTGCCAGCAGTGTCGACAGGGAGCACTACGAGCAGTACTTC. Its translation: CASSVDREHYEQYF.